This entry lists 18 T cell receptor beta chains sequenced from one sample in a study of human T cells and chemical hapten exposure. TCRdb reprocessed the RACE reads with MiXCR, giving one entry per CDR3 protein. The sample gives just over 350,000 distinct CDR3 sequences, around 6% of which show up once; approximately 5.4% is in the top ten. Time point: patch test 2, 6 weeks after DPC sensitization. Sample treatment: therapeutic diphenylcyclopropenone sensitization with weekly scalp DPC. The input for sequencing was whole blood, taken in connection with sensitization to the hapten diphenylcyclopropenone (DPC). The receptors come from a woman between 18 and 29 years old with alopecia areata. Some clones in this sample may be carry-over from other donors' samples.

The chain links TRBV20-1 to TRBJ2-7; D is possibly TRBD1 or TRBD2 (5 bases each). V was pared by 5 bases and J by 1 base, with 21 bases between. CDR3 size: 16 residues. The germline CDR1 and CDR2 sequences are DFQATT and SNEGSKA (reference sequence). The CDR3 region is CSARPQNRDGSYEQYF. CDR3 DNA: TGCAGTGCTCGACCCCAAAACCGGGACGGGTCCTACGAGCAGTACTTC.

This clonotype was detected only a few times. The chain couples TRBV5-6 to TRBJ2-3; the match to TRBD2 covers 8 bases. With V trimmed by 4 bases and J by 2 bases, 6 bases remained unmatched. The V gene's germline CDR1 is SGHDT and CDR2 YYEEEE. The CDR3 is made up of 15 amino acids. CDR3 amino acids: CASSNLAGNTDTQYF. DNA of the CDR3: TGTGCCAGCAGCAATTTAGCGGGGAACACAGATACGCAGTATTTT. Full variable domain (remainder filled in from reference TRBV5-6 and TRBJ2-3): DAGVTQSPTHLIKTRGQQVTLRCSPKSGHDTVSWYQQALGQGPQFIFQYYEEEERQRGNFPDRFSGHQFPNYSSELNVNALLLGDSALYLCASSNLAGNTDTQYFGPGTRLTVL.

This chain connects TRBV7-2 to TRBJ2-7, with TRBD2 as a possible D gene (5 bases). CDR1 SGHTA and CDR2 FQGNSA come from the germline V gene. The CDR3 spans 14 residues. Trimming removed 6 bases at V and 2 bases at J, with 14 bases between. CDR3 in DNA: TGTGCCAGCAGTAGCGCCGGCGGGCCCTACGAGCAGTACTTC. As protein: CASSSAGGPYEQYF.

This clonotype showed up many times. J is TRBJ1-5 and V is TRBV3-1; perhaps TRBD1 as D (5 bases). The germline V gene encodes CDR1 LGHDT and CDR2 YNNKEL (reference sequence). This CDR3 spans 15 amino acids. Trimming pared 4 bases from V and 4 bases from J, leaving 14 bases between. The CDR3 protein is CASSPSPGGNQPQHF. The CDR3 nucleotides read TGTGCCAGCAGCCCTTCCCCCGGGGGAAATCAGCCCCAGCATTTT.

This clonotype was seen at least ten times. This chain links TRBV6-5 with TRBJ2-1, with TRBD2 matching over 11 bases. V lost 0 bases, J lost 7 bases, and 8 bases stayed unmatched. The germline V gene has CDR1 MNHEY and CDR2 SVGAGI. The CDR3 has 17 amino acids. The CDR3 DNA is TGTGCCAGCAGTTACTCGGTTAGCGGGGGGGCGGGAAATGAGCAGTTCTTC. Its protein is CASSYSVSGGAGNEQFF.

In its sample, this clonotype was seen a few times. This chain connects TRBV6-5 to TRBJ2-2, with TRBD2 matching over 8 bases. Germline CDR1 reads MNHEY; CDR2 reads SVGAGI. The J segment lost 5 bases and the V segment lost 7 bases, leaving 9 bases of the junction unmatched. This CDR3 contains 15 residues. CDR3 sequence: CASNGAGGATGELFF. DNA for the CDR3: TGTGCCAGCAACGGGGCGGGGGGCGCGACCGGGGAGCTGTTTTTT.

At least ten counts were recorded for this clonotype. The V gene is TRBV12-3 or TRBV12-4, the J gene TRBJ2-7, with D unclear. This CDR3 region has 14 residues. V lost 3 bases, J lost 0 bases, and 9 bases lay in between. CDR3 protein: CASSLRQSSYEQYF. The CDR3 DNA follows: TGTGCCAGCAGTTTGCGCCAGAGCTCCTACGAGCAGTACTTC.

In this sample, this clonotype turned up a few times. The rearrangement joins TRBV7-9 to TRBJ2-1; a possible D gene is TRBD2 (6 bases). This CDR3 contains 15 residues. The V end was cut by 4 bases, the J end by 3 bases, with 13 bases between. CDR1 is SEHNR and CDR2 is FQNEAQ in the germline V gene (reference sequence). CDR3 residues: CASSYGGSGYNEQFF. In DNA form, the CDR3 reads TGTGCCAGCAGCTACGGAGGGTCGGGCTACAATGAGCAGTTCTTC.

This clonotype occurred a few times. The chain has TRBV28 and TRBJ2-2; 7 bases agree with TRBD1. The CDR3 has 12 residues. Trimming at V came to 6 bases and at J to 6 bases, leaving 1 base not matched to a gene. Per the germline V gene, CDR1 is MDHEN and CDR2 is SYDVKM. CDR3 residues: CASRQGSGELFF. CDR3 in DNA: TGTGCCAGCAGACAGGGGTCCGGGGAGCTGTTTTTT.

The chain employs TRBV29-1 and TRBJ2-1, with D possibly being TRBD1 or TRBD2 (5 bases each). Trimming removed 7 bases from V and 8 bases from J, with 24 bases in between. CDR3 length equals 15 residues. The germline V gene encodes CDR1 SQVTM and CDR2 ANQGSEA. CDR3 nucleotide sequence: TGCAGCGCTACCCCGGCGGGCTTCAAAGGGGATGAGCAGTTCTTC. Translation: CSATPAGFKGDEQFF.

J is TRBJ1-1 and V is TRBV7-9; perhaps TRBD1 as D (5 bases). V dropped 6 bases and J dropped 1 base, with 12 bases sitting between them. CDR3 length: 14 amino acids. The V gene's germline CDR1 is SEHNR and CDR2 FQNEAQ (reference sequence). CDR3: CASRYAGTNTEAFF. Written as DNA, the CDR3 is TGTGCCAGCAGATACGCCGGGACGAACACTGAAGCTTTCTTT.

This chain connects TRBV2 to TRBJ2-5; 11 bases line up with TRBD2. The length of the CDR3 is 16 residues. Trimming took 6 bases from V and 5 from J; bases not matched to a gene: 11. The germline gives CDR1 SNHLY, CDR2 FYNNEI. The CDR3: CASRPHLLAGVETQYF. CDR3 coding DNA: TGTGCCAGCAGACCCCATTTACTAGCGGGGGTCGAGACCCAGTACTTC.

This clonotype has only a few counts. The chain uses TRBV7-9 and TRBJ1-6, with D uncertain. Germline loops: CDR1 SEHNR, CDR2 FQNEAQ (reference sequence). The CDR3 loop spans 13 amino acids. The V end was cut by 3 bases, the J end by 6 bases, with 6 bases between. In DNA, the CDR3 is TGTGCCAGCAGCTTGAGGAGTAATTCACCCCTCCACTTT. As protein: CASSLRSNSPLHF.

The V and J genes are TRBV29-1 and TRBJ2-3; weak D call: TRBD2 (6 bases). Trimming cost V 2 bases and J 1 base, with 10 bases left between them. Germline loops: CDR1 SQVTM, CDR2 ANQGSEA. The CDR3 has 14 amino acids. The CDR3 loop reads CSVERGGGTDTQYF. The CDR3 coding sequence is TGCAGCGTTGAAAGGGGCGGGGGCACAGATACGCAGTATTTT.

Many counts were recorded for this clonotype. The genes are TRBV6-5 and TRBJ1-3; the D is unclear. Trimming took off 6 bases at V and 1 base at J, with 10 bases between the two ends. Germline V lookup: CDR1 MNHEY, CDR2 SVGAGI. This CDR3 has 14 amino acids. The CDR3 sequence is CASSKGISGNTIYF. The CDR3 coding sequence is TGTGCCAGCAGCAAAGGGATATCTGGAAACACCATATATTTT.

The chain combines TRBV4-1 with TRBJ2-1, with D possibly matching TRBD1 (6 bases). Germline-derived CDR1 and CDR2 are MGHRA and YSYEKL. The CDR3 covers 13 residues. Trimming left V 5 bases short and J 13 bases short, with 18 bases between. The CDR3 sequence is CASSAFRGEGQFF. CDR3 nucleotides: TGCGCCAGCAGCGCATTCAGGGGAGAAGGACAGTTCTTC.

This clonotype was observed a few times. The CDR3 region is CSARTPTSGGTPYNEQFF. The CDR3 DNA sequence: TGCAGTGCTAGAACACCGACTAGCGGGGGGACCCCCTACAATGAGCAGTTCTTC. The chain couples TRBV20-1 to TRBJ2-1; 13 nucleotides agree with TRBD2. The CDR3 is 18 residues long. J gave up 2 bases and V 2 bases, and 9 bases lay outside the gene matches. The germline CDR1 and CDR2 sequences are DFQATT and SNEGSKA (reference sequence).

This clonotype was counted many times. This chain joins TRBV5-5 and TRBJ1-1, with 9 bases lining up with TRBD1. This CDR3 contains 13 residues. With 1 base clipped from V and 6 bases from J, the junction kept 1 base outside the gene matches. CDR1 is SGHKS and CDR2 is YYEKEE in the germline V gene (reference sequence). CDR3 DNA sequence: TGTGCCAGCAGCTTGACAGGGGGCCCTGAAGCTTTCTTT. Translating gives CASSLTGGPEAFF.